This T cell receptor beta chain was profiled in a study of early T cells in non-severe SARS-CoV-2 infection. For the study at large: Chains were unpaired, as sequencing was done on bulk RNA from unsorted whole blood.

CDR1 is SGDLS and CDR2 is YYNGEE in the germline V gene. The germline V and J ends were trimmed by 2 bases and 0 bases, with 6 bases remaining between them. The CDR3 loop spans 14 amino acids. Each cDNA molecule carried a unique molecular identifier. TCRdb reanalysed the 5' RACE reads using MiXCR and keeps one entry per CDR3 protein. The repertoire has some 60,000 distinct CDR3 sequences, roughly a tenth of them found once; the top ten carry approximately 1.1%. Sequences were obtained from whole blood. This chain links TRBV9 with TRBJ1-3; tentatively, D is TRBD1 (5 bases). The clonotype was recovered from an adult who was a healthcare worker with PCR-confirmed SARS-CoV-2 infection or an uninfected control (not recorded which). DNA for the CDR3: TGTGCCAGCAGCGTTGGACACTCTGGAAACACCATATATTTT. This codes for CASSVGHSGNTIYF.